The 28 T cell receptor beta chains below all came from one sample that was sequenced in a study of blood T cell repertoires in COVID-19. Some clones are missing from TCRdb's copy, which holds only in-frame ones; the method was immunoSEQ multiplex PCR. The data contain over 250,000 clones, roughly 84% of them singletons. The sample taken for sequencing was peripheral blood. These receptors all stem from a human donor with COVID-19, enrolled during active disease. The donor label of this sample is uncertain.

The chain carries TRBV4-3 and TRBJ1-1, with TRBD1 matching 8 bases. This CDR3 region has 14 residues. The V gene end was trimmed by 3 bases and the J gene end by 5 bases; junction bases not matched to a gene: 5. Germline lookup yields CDR1 LGHNA and CDR2 YSLEER. Here the CDR3 reads CASSHRGRDTEAFF. The DNA for the CDR3 is TGCGCCAGCAGCCACAGGGGGCGGGATACTGAAGCTTTCTTT.

CDR3 in amino acids: CASSPLRGMDTQYF. The CDR3 DNA reads as TGTGCCAGCTCACCTCTCCGGGGGATGGATACGCAGTATTTT. This chain uses TRBV18 with TRBJ2-3; a possible D gene is TRBD2 (6 bases). The V gene lost 3 bases and the J gene lost 6 bases, with 13 bases spanning the gap. This CDR3 has 14 amino acids. From germline, CDR1 is KGHSH and CDR2 LQKENI.

The chain is built from TRBV24-1 and TRBJ2-5; 11 positions agree with TRBD1. The germline CDR1 and CDR2 sequences are KGHDR and SFDVKD. The CDR3 length is 15 residues. V was clipped by 4 bases and J by 7 bases; unmatched bases: 7. CDR3 nucleotides: TGTGCCACCAGTGACTCCGGGACAGGGGGTGGGACCCAGTACTTC. Protein sequence: CATSDSGTGGGTQYF.

This chain links TRBV19 with TRBJ2-7; perhaps TRBD2 as D (5 bases). The CDR3 extends over 15 amino acids. Trimming stripped 3 bases from V and 3 bases from J, with 15 bases between. CDR1 is LNHDA and CDR2 is SQIVND in the germline V gene (reference sequence). DNA of the CDR3: TGTGCCAGTAGTATCGGGAATCCAAAACTCTACGAGCAGTACTTC. It encodes CASSIGNPKLYEQYF.

The chain links TRBV5-4 to TRBJ1-1; 12 nucleotides match TRBD1. The CDR3 has 16 residues. The germline CDR1 and CDR2 sequences are SGHNT and YYREEE (reference sequence). Losses at the gene ends were 4 bases for V and 6 bases for J; bases not matched to a gene: 10. This CDR3 reads CASSHRDRGLLAEAFF. CDR3 bases: TGTGCCAGCAGCCACCGGGACAGGGGGCTTTTGGCTGAAGCTTTCTTT. The full variable domain, rest sourced from reference TRBV5-4 and TRBJ1-1, is ETGVTQSPTHLIKTRGQQVTLRCSSQSGHNTVSWYQQALGQGPQFIFQYYREEENGRGNFPPRFSGLQFPNYSSELNVNALELDDSALYLCASSHRDRGLLAEAFFGQGTRLTVV.

The V gene is TRBV6-5, the J gene TRBJ1-1, with unresolved D. Germline V gene sequence: CDR1 MNHEY, CDR2 SVGAGI. V dropped 2 bases and J dropped 0 bases, with 10 bases sitting between them. The CDR3 loop spans 15 amino acids. CDR3 DNA sequence: TGTGCCAGCAGTTACGGCAGAACCCTGAACACTGAAGCTTTCTTT. This encodes CASSYGRTLNTEAFF.

This clone has just a few counts. The chain links TRBV5-1 to TRBJ1-1; 9 nucleotides match TRBD1. The V and J ends lost 4 bases and 6 bases, in that order; junction bases with no gene match: 7. The CDR3 loop spans 14 amino acids. Germline V gene sequence: CDR1 SGHRS, CDR2 YFSETQ. The CDR3 region has the DNA TGCGCCAGCAGCCGAACGGGACAGGGCGCTGAAGCTTTCTTT. This gives the protein CASSRTGQGAEAFF.

V and J are TRBV9 and TRBJ1-2; D uncertain. Trimming left V 0 bases short and J 5 bases short, with 14 bases between. The CDR3 covers 15 residues. Per the germline V gene, CDR1 is SGDLS and CDR2 is YYNGEE. In DNA, the CDR3 is TGTGCCAGCAGCGTAGACCCTAGAGGGTTTTATGGCTACACCTTC. It encodes CASSVDPRGFYGYTF. Based on the CDR3 plus reference TRBV9 and TRBJ1-2, the full variable domain is DSGVTQTPKHLITATGQRVTLRCSPRSGDLSVYWYQQSLDQGLQFLIQYYNGEERAKGNILERFSAQQFPDLHSELNLSSLELGDSALYFCASSVDPRGFYGYTFGSGTRLTVV.

The chain carries TRBV15 and TRBJ1-3, with a weak D call TRBD1 (6 bases). The germline gives CDR1 LNHNV, CDR2 YYDKDF (reference sequence). The CDR3 contains 16 residues. Trimming shortened V by 0 bases and J by 0 bases, and 9 bases separated the two germline ends. The CDR3, as DNA: TGTGCCACCAGCAGAGATCTGGACAGCTCTGGAAACACCATATATTTT. It specifies CATSRDLDSSGNTIYF.

The rearrangement joins TRBV18 to TRBJ1-5; TRBD1 matches 11 bases. Germline V gives CDR1 KGHSH, CDR2 LQKENI. The J segment lost 6 bases and the V segment lost 3 bases, leaving 10 bases of the junction unmatched. This CDR3 comprises 17 residues. The CDR3 bases are TGTGCCAGCTCACCCACAATCGGACAGGGGGCAGGTCAGCCCCAGCATTTT. Translated, it gives CASSPTIGQGAGQPQHF.

The rearrangement joins TRBV29-1 to TRBJ2-5; tentatively, D is TRBD1 (5 bases). The ends were cut back, 4 bases at V and 2 bases at J, with 17 bases in the middle. CDR3 length equals 15 residues. Germline V gene sequence: CDR1 SQVTM, CDR2 ANQGSEA. The CDR3 region is CSVGRTGVLQETQYF. The CDR3 bases are TGCAGCGTTGGTAGAACAGGTGTGCTTCAAGAGACCCAGTACTTC.

The chain recombines TRBV5-1 with TRBJ2-3, with TRBD2 matching 11 bases. The ends lost 0 bases at V and 3 bases at J; junction bases unmatched: 6. The CDR3 is 17 amino acids. The germline V gene has CDR1 SGHRS and CDR2 YFSETQ. The CDR3 sequence is CASSLGYSSGRTDTQYF. CDR3 in DNA: TGCGCCAGCAGCTTGGGATACTCTAGCGGGAGGACAGATACGCAGTATTTT.

This chain connects TRBV29-1 to TRBJ1-4; TRBD1 is a possible D gene (5 bases). Germline V gene sequence: CDR1 SQVTM, CDR2 ANQGSEA. This CDR3 has 13 amino acids. The V and J ends lost 7 bases and 5 bases respectively, with 14 bases between them. In DNA, the CDR3 is TGCAGCGCGGAACAGGCGCCGAATGAAAAACTGTTTTTT. Encoded protein: CSAEQAPNEKLFF.

This rearrangement joins TRBV2 to TRBJ1-2, with 8 bases lining up with TRBD1. The V gene end was trimmed by 0 bases and the J gene end by 7 bases; junction bases not matched to a gene: 4. The CDR3 consists of 14 residues. Germline V CDR1 and CDR2: SNHLY, FYNNEI. This CDR3 is CASSEAIQGVGYTF. The DNA of the CDR3 is TGTGCCAGCAGTGAAGCGATACAGGGGGTTGGCTACACCTTC.

The V gene is TRBV21-1, the J gene TRBJ2-7; the table assigns TRBD2, which was not confirmed against the DNA. TRBV21-1 is flagged as a pseudogene. The length of the CDR3 is 17 residues. CDR3 residues: CASPRPPGEGGDYEQYF. In DNA, the CDR3 is TGTGCCAGCCCTCGCCCGCCTGGGGAGGGCGGGGACTACGAGCAGTACTTC.

The V gene is TRBV7-8, the J gene TRBJ1-4; D unclear. V lost 1 base to trimming and J lost 6 bases, with 9 bases between them. CDR3 size: 14 residues. From germline, CDR1 is SGHVS and CDR2 FQNEAQ. CDR3 sequence: CASSLGRRHEKLFF. As DNA, the CDR3 is TGTGCCAGCAGCTTAGGACGGAGACATGAAAAACTGTTTTTT.

The chain joins TRBV10-3 to TRBJ1-2; 9 bases are shared with TRBD1. The CDR3 is 12 amino acids. Trimming at V came to 3 bases and at J to 12 bases, leaving 5 bases not matched to a gene. Germline assignment: CDR1 ENHRY and CDR2 SYGVKD. The CDR3 reads CAISEGDRVDTF. The CDR3 nucleotides read TGTGCCATCAGTGAAGGGGACAGGGTGGACACCTTC.

This clone was recorded only once. The chain combines TRBV9 with TRBJ2-3; 11 nucleotides agree with TRBD2. CDR3 length: 14 residues. Trimming cost V 3 bases and J 7 bases; bases outside gene matches: 4. Germline V gene sequence: CDR1 SGDLS, CDR2 YYNGEE. The DNA for the CDR3 is TGTGCCAGCAGCGCCGGGACTAGCGGACATACGCAGTATTTT. Translation gives CASSAGTSGHTQYF. The whole variable domain, remainder taken from reference TRBV9 and TRBJ2-3, is DSGVTQTPKHLITATGQRVTLRCSPRSGDLSVYWYQQSLDQGLQFLIQYYNGEERAKGNILERFSAQQFPDLHSELNLSSLELGDSALYFCASSAGTSGHTQYFGPGTRLTVL.

J is TRBJ2-7 and V is TRBV11-3; TRBD2 agrees at 9 bases. Per germline, CDR1 SGHNT and CDR2 YENEEA. With 4 bases clipped from V and 5 bases from J, the junction kept 9 bases outside the gene matches. CDR3 length equals 15 residues. CDR3 nucleotides: TGTGCCAGCAGCTCTAGCGGGGTGACTCTCGACGAGCAGTACTTC. This gives the protein CASSSSGVTLDEQYF.

The rearrangement joins TRBV18 to TRBJ1-1; D might be TRBD1 (5 bases). Trimming took off 2 bases at V and 4 bases at J, with 20 bases between the two ends. In germline, CDR1 is KGHSH, CDR2 LQKENI. CDR3 length equals 17 residues. The CDR3 DNA is TGTGCCAGCTCACCAATTAGCCAGGGTCGGGTAGGCACTGAAGCTTTCTTT. It encodes CASSPISQGRVGTEAFF.

The rearrangement links TRBV2 to TRBJ1-1, with 7 bases aligning to TRBD1. The germline V gene encodes CDR1 SNHLY and CDR2 FYNNEI. The CDR3 is 13 amino acids. J lost 2 bases, V lost 7 bases, and 4 bases had no gene match. The CDR3 sequence is CASTQGGNTEAFF. CDR3 DNA: TGTGCCAGCACCCAGGGGGGCAACACTGAAGCTTTCTTT.

This rearrangement joins TRBV24-1 to TRBJ2-3; 14 positions match TRBD2. Germline V gene lookup returns CDR1 KGHDR and CDR2 SFDVKD. There are 17 residues in the CDR3. Trimming at V came to 4 bases and at J to 6 bases, leaving 8 bases not matched to a gene. The CDR3 DNA reads as TGTGCCACCAGTGACAACTCCGGGACTAGCGGGAGCGATACGCAGTATTTT. This encodes CATSDNSGTSGSDTQYF.

The rearrangement links TRBV6-1 to TRBJ2-7; 9 bases agree with TRBD1. The V gene's germline CDR1 is MNHNS and CDR2 SASEGT. The CDR3 spans 16 residues. The ends lost 3 bases at V and 5 bases at J; junction bases unmatched: 11. CDR3 in DNA: TGTGCCAGCAGTGAGAATTTGGGACAGGGTTCGCACGAGCAGTACTTC. Translated, it gives CASSENLGQGSHEQYF.

The V gene is TRBV3-1 (or the pseudogene TRBV3-2), the J gene TRBJ2-1; 8 bases agree with TRBD1. The V segment lost 1 base and the J segment 9 bases; nucleotides outside the gene matches: 5. Germline V gene data show CDR1 as LGHDT and CDR2 as YNNKEL (reference sequence). The CDR3 totals 14 residues. CDR3 protein: CASSQARGQREQFF. CDR3 nucleotide sequence: TGTGCCAGCAGCCAAGCCAGGGGGCAGCGTGAGCAGTTCTTC.

The J gene is TRBJ2-1, the V gene TRBV5-1, with TRBD2 as a possible D gene (5 bases). The ends were cut back, 2 bases at V and 0 bases at J, with 12 bases in the middle. CDR3 length equals 16 residues. Germline CDR1 and CDR2: SGHRS and YFSETQ. The CDR3 DNA follows: TGCGCCAGCAGCTTATTAGCGCCAAGCTCCTACAATGAGCAGTTCTTC. The encoded protein is CASSLLAPSSYNEQFF.

Remarks on this clone: One junction end does not reproduce the germline sequence, and a read error may be involved. V is TRBV7-7 and J is TRBJ1-1, with 12 bases aligning to TRBD1. Per the germline V gene, CDR1 is SSHAT and CDR2 is FNYEAQ (reference sequence). This CDR3 has 14 residues. The CDR3 region has the DNA TGTGCTAGCAGCCCGGGGACAGGGGGCGATCCAGCTTTCTTT. It yields the protein CASSPGTGGDPAFF.

The chain uses TRBV19 and TRBJ2-1; 7 bases are a match to TRBD2. The germline V gene has CDR1 LNHDA and CDR2 SQIVND (reference sequence). The CDR3 is made up of 13 amino acids. With V trimmed by 7 bases and J by 4 bases, 4 bases remained unmatched. The CDR3 sequence: CASTLGLYNEQFF. The CDR3, as DNA: TGTGCCAGTACTCTGGGACTATACAATGAGCAGTTCTTC.

The rearrangement joins TRBV5-1 to TRBJ2-3; TRBD1 matches 7 bases. Trimming removed 0 bases from V and 4 bases from J; junction bases left unmatched: 8. CDR1 SGHRS and CDR2 YFSETQ come from the germline V gene. CDR3 length: 16 residues. DNA for the CDR3: TGCGCCAGCAGCTTGGAGGGGGCCGAGGTCGCAGATACGCAGTATTTT. Translated: CASSLEGAEVADTQYF.